This TCR beta chain was identified in a study of Ad26.COV2.S vaccination and SARS-CoV-2 variants. CDR3 size: 13 residues. Germline lookup yields CDR1 SEHNR and CDR2 FQNEAQ (reference sequence). V lost 1 base and J 5 bases, leaving 7 bases between the germline ends. Treatment denoted: about 20 received Ad26.COV2.S at low or high dose, single or two shots; roughly five received placebo; per-sample allocation not given. Samples came from day 63 after the first vaccine or placebo injection. The method was immunoSEQ multiplex PCR; TCRdb's version includes in-frame clones alone and lacks a portion of them. In the table there are hundreds of thousands of clones, roughly 86% of which are singletons.

The TCR sequence derives from a person aged 18-60 years who received the Ad26.COV2.S COVID-19 vaccine or a placebo. This chain connects TRBV7-9 to TRBJ2-3; D might be TRBD1 or TRBD2, each matching 5 bases. The material sequenced was peripheral blood, taken in a trial of Ad26.COV2.S vaccine versus placebo. CDR3 in amino acids: CASSLVRGDTQYF. CDR3 DNA: TGTGCCAGCAGCTTAGTGAGGGGAGATACGCAGTATTTT.